The T cell receptor (beta chain) under discussion was sequenced for a study of T cell responses to AZD1222 COVID-19 vaccine. Study details: Investigators merged groups given second doses at roughly 4 or roughly 12 weeks. General study points: Targeting of unmutated variant regions was reportedly seen in nearly half of spike-specific TCRs. Vaccine-associated CD4 TCRs spanned spike, dominant at 160-218 and 743-854.

Profiling relied on immunoSEQ multiplex PCR, and the TCRdb table lists in-frame clones only, not all of them. The sample has about 150,000 clones, less than 95% seen once. A word on this clone: Its cognate antigen is unknown.

This TCR derives from an adult in good health. Specimen: peripheral blood, collected on day 0 of AZD1222 vaccination.

Here the CDR3 DNA reads TGTGCCAGCAGCTTAGAGGACACGGCTCTTTTCTCTTGGGGGGCCAACGTCCTGACTTTC. This codes for CASSLEDTALFSWGANVLTF. The chain links TRBV11-3 to TRBJ2-6; tentatively, D is TRBD1 (5 bases). Trimming stripped 0 bases from V and 4 bases from J, with 22 bases between. This CDR3 has 20 amino acids. Germline V gives CDR1 SGHNT, CDR2 YENEEA.